The T cell receptor (beta chain) under discussion was sequenced for a study of blood T cell repertoires in COVID-19 (TCRdb year 2020). In the study overall: The collaborator samples originated in the United States, Italy and Spain and spanned the acute and convalescent phases of COVID-19. The material from the prospective study consisted of cDNA or gDNA derived from T cells, B-cell-depleted T cells, or PBMCs. Subjects who had been exposed to COVID-19, were actively infected with it, or had recovered from it provided the deeply sampled blood TCRbeta repertoires that made up the dataset. The repertoires were released in a freely available public database intended as a resource for research on the immune response to SARS-CoV-2. Samples were obtained from the ongoing ImmuneRACE study (first 160 participants) and from some 1,300 subjects provided by 6 global collaborators. A de-identified subject ID, COVID-19 status, age in years and sex were almost always included in the sample metadata. Where available, HLA class I and class II types were taken from metadata supplied by the sample provider and were not determined by assay-based typing.

Each collaborating institution followed its own protocols to collect whole blood in K2EDTA tubes. For TCRbeta analysis, collaborator samples were shipped as frozen whole blood, as isolated PBMCs, or as DNA extracted from either sample type. TCRbeta CDR3 regions were amplified from genomic DNA using the immunoSEQ Assay, a bias-controlled multiplex PCR. The study's processing was this. Within the assay, amplification of reference gene primers was used to estimate how many nucleated cells each sample contained. Sequence reads were collapsed and filtered to measure the absolute abundance of every unique TCRbeta CDR3 rearrangement. For each sample, productive Simpson clonality was calculated as the square root of Simpson's diversity index over productive rearrangements. TCRdb limited this immuneACCESS table to in-frame rearrangements with V and J called. A share of clones is missing; checked studies link under half to unresolved V genes, and the rest is unexplained. That table gives V, J and clone size, and the DNA gave D and trimming. This sample gives about 240,000 clones in total; around 85% of them show up just once. The ten largest clones capture 6.2% of the sample.

Summary of the overall study and its limitations: The amount of clinical and demographic metadata varied by source and participant and was provided uncurated.

This clone was counted a single time. No antigen is known for it. No qualities accompany the bases; no much larger clone lies one base away. Inclusive of the bounding cysteine and phenylalanine, the CDR3 is 16 residues long. The kept DNA is CDR3 alone, 48 bases in frame from the first base. V gives up 2 bases and J gives up 2 bases, and the segment between their germline ends measures 15 bases. CDR1 and CDR2 are drawn from the germline V gene (reference sequence): LGHDT, YNNKEL. The sample taken for sequencing was peripheral blood. The chain employs TRBV3-1 (or the pseudogene TRBV3-2) and TRBJ1-1, and TRBD1 may be the D gene, going by 5 matching bases. The TCR was taken from a man aged 55 to 70 with acute or convalescent COVID-19. This receptor has the CDR3 CASSQSARVVNTEAFF. The nucleotides read TGTGCCAGCAGCCAATCCGCCAGGGTGGTAAACACTGAAGCTTTCTTT.